This TCR beta chain was profiled in a study of shared clonotypes between healthy human individuals. In the study overall: Each donor contributed plates that comprised three CD4 naive, three CD4 memory, two CD8 naive and one CD8 memory.

This CDR3 has 12 residues. Germline V gene sequence: CDR1 SNHLY, CDR2 FYNNEI. Trimming removed 6 bases at V and 6 bases at J, with 9 bases between. This table comes from immunoSEQ multiplex PCR, and its TCRdb copy is limited to in-frame clones, with some not included. The sample contains around 2.3 million clones, almost 96% of which appear only once. The chain has TRBV2 and TRBJ1-5; D is undetermined. This TCR came from a young man in good health. The sequencing sample was made of naive CD4+ T cells sorted from blood. Regarding subset: CD45RA+ positively selected. The CDR3 loop reads CASRRWGQPQHF. DNA for the CDR3: TGTGCCAGCAGGAGGTGGGGTCAGCCCCAGCATTTT.